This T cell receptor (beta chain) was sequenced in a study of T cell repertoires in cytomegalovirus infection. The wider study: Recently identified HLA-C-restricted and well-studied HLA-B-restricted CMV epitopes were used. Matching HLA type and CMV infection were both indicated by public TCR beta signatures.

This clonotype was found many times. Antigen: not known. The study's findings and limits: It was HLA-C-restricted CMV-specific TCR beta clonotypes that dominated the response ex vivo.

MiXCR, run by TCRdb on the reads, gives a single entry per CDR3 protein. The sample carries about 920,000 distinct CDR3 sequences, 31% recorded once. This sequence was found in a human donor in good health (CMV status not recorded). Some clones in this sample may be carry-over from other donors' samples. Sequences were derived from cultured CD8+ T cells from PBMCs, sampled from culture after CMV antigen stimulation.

CDR3 nucleotides: TGTGCCAGCGGGATAGCGGGGGGGCAGTTCTTC. This codes for CASGIAGGQFF. The chain employs TRBV12-3 or TRBV12-4 and TRBJ2-1; 10 bases are shared with TRBD2. The CDR3 length is 11 residues. With 8 bases clipped from V and 12 bases from J, the junction kept 4 bases outside the gene matches.